The rows below give T cell receptor beta chains drawn from one sample of a study of cytomegalovirus exposure and HLA in healthy donors. The protocol was immunoSEQ multiplex PCR, while the TCRdb copy is restricted to in-frame clones and leaves out a portion. The sample holds fewer than 200,000 clones, about 85% seen once. Specimen: PBMCs. The receptors shown here come from a man younger than 30 in good health and CMV-seropositive. The CDR3 runs from the conserved cysteine through the conserved F or W. Each record gives: CDR3 protein, V gene, J gene, CDR3 length.

CASSYYKNTEAFF	TRBV6-5	TRBJ1-1	13
CSVDVAPGTRVDQPQHF	TRBV29-1	TRBJ1-5	17
CASSGGGRADEQYF	TRBV6-1	TRBJ2-7	14
CASSYSEGTFLYGYTF	TRBV6-5	TRBJ1-2	16
CASSLPGQGSRKLFF	TRBV7-9	TRBJ1-4	15
CASSPRTGGRQPQHF	TRBV28	TRBJ1-5	15
CASSYGGNRNYGYTF	TRBV6-5	TRBJ1-2	15
CASSQATGGYEQFF	TRBV14	TRBJ2-1	14
CASSLSPRNTGELFF	TRBV5-6	TRBJ2-2	15
CASSPQRAGLTDTQYF	TRBV5-4	TRBJ2-3	16
CASNLGAGGTEAFF	TRBV5-1	TRBJ1-1	14
CASSLLSLSYEQYF	TRBV5-6	TRBJ2-7	14
CASSFLSGGNREQFF	TRBV5-1	TRBJ2-1	15
CASSTRGTNEKLFF	TRBV28	TRBJ1-4	14
CASSIQGHTEAFF	TRBV11-2	TRBJ1-1	13
CSVDSSGANVLTF	TRBV29-1	TRBJ2-6	13
CASSLPRGTEAFF	TRBV5-1	TRBJ1-1	13
CASSLDYRGRNSPLHF	TRBV5-6	TRBJ1-6	16
CASSLGQPRDGNF	TRBV7-3	TRBJ2-7	13
CASIGLAYNEQFF	TRBV28	TRBJ2-1	13